Presented here are 9 T cell receptor beta chains from one specimen sequenced in a study of immune cell composition in non-small cell lung cancer. Here immunoSEQ multiplex PCR was the method, and the copy in TCRdb shows in-frame clones only, minus some. The data contain about 7,600 clones, roughly 80% of them singletons. Material: lung tumor tissue. The receptors shown here come from a human donor with non-small cell lung cancer.

This clone came up a few times. The CDR3 nucleotides are TGTGCCAGCAGCTTAGGTAGCGGGGTTCGCGAGCAGTACTTC. This gives the protein CASSLGSGVREQYF. The rearrangement uses TRBV5-4 and TRBJ2-7; 8 bases match TRBD2. V lost 2 bases to trimming and J lost 6 bases; unmatched junction nucleotides: 7. CDR1 and CDR2 from the germline V gene are SGHNT and YYREEE (reference sequence). The CDR3 has 14 amino acids.

This clone is a singleton in its sample. The chain is built from TRBV28 and TRBJ2-5; possibly TRBD1 for D (5 bases). V lost 6 bases, J lost 1 base, and 12 bases lay in between. Looked up from germline, CDR1 is MDHEN and CDR2 is SYDVKM. CDR3 length equals 14 residues. The CDR3 sequence is CASSPTEFQETQYF. The CDR3 coding sequence is TGTGCCAGCAGCCCGACAGAGTTCCAAGAGACCCAGTACTTC.

This clone has just one count. The genes are TRBV6-4 and TRBJ2-3; 10 positions agree with TRBD2. The CDR3 loop spans 16 amino acids. Per germline, CDR1 MRHNA and CDR2 SNTAGT. The J segment lost 2 bases and the V segment lost 0 bases, leaving 2 bases of the junction unmatched. CDR3 sequence (DNA): TGTGCCAGCAGTGACTCGAGCGGGGGGGACACAGATACGCAGTATTTT. It is translated as CASSDSSGGDTDTQYF.

V gene TRBV10-3 combines with J gene TRBJ1-1; 7 nucleotides match TRBD1. The V gene end was trimmed by 7 bases and the J gene end by 0 bases; junction bases not matched to a gene: 2. Germline-derived CDR1 and CDR2 are ENHRY and SYGVKD. This CDR3 comprises 13 residues. The CDR3 DNA sequence: TGTGCCATCACCGGACAGGTGAACACTGAAGCTTTCTTT. Translating it yields CAITGQVNTEAFF.

The chain links TRBV30 to TRBJ2-7; D may be TRBD1 (7 bases). V was pared by 3 bases and J by 4 bases, with 16 bases between. CDR1 and CDR2 (germline): GTSNPN, SVGIG (reference sequence). The CDR3 is 14 residues long. The CDR3 loop is CAWRVEGAGYEQYF. CDR3 in DNA: TGTGCCTGGAGGGTGGAGGGGGCAGGTTACGAGCAGTACTTC.

The chain employs TRBV30 and TRBJ1-2; possibly TRBD1 for D (6 bases). The germline CDR1 and CDR2 sequences are GTSNPN and SVGIG (reference sequence). CDR3 length: 14 amino acids. The V and J ends lost 3 bases and 13 bases respectively, with 24 bases between them. As DNA, the CDR3 is TGTGCCTGGAGGGGAGTTGGAGTCAGGGGCCTTTTCACCTTC. Translated: CAWRGVGVRGLFTF. Full variable domain (remainder filled in from reference TRBV30 and TRBJ1-2): SQTIHQWPATLVQPVGSPLSLECTVEGTSNPNLYWYRQAAGRGLQLLFYSVGIGQISSEVPQNLSASRPQDRQFILSSKKLLLSDSGFYLCAWRGVGVRGLFTFGSGTRLTVV.

The CDR3 sequence: CASSLWTGGRSYNEQFF. Written as DNA, the CDR3 is TGTGCCAGCAGTTTATGGACAGGGGGCCGGTCCTACAATGAGCAGTTCTTC. The chain recombines TRBV28 with TRBJ2-1; 10 bases are shared with TRBD1. V was clipped by 0 bases and J by 1 base; unmatched bases: 3. There are 17 residues in the CDR3. Germline CDR1 reads MDHEN; CDR2 reads SYDVKM. The entire variable domain, with the rest obtained from reference TRBV28 and TRBJ2-1, is as follows: DVKVTQSSRYLVKRTGEKVFLECVQDMDHENMFWYRQDPGLGLRLIYFSYDVKMKEKGDIPEGYSVSREKKERFSLILESASTNQTSMYLCASSLWTGGRSYNEQFFGPGTRLTVL.

V is TRBV4-2 and J is TRBJ1-1, with unresolved D. Germline CDR1 and CDR2: LGHNA and YNFKEQ. The CDR3 is made up of 14 amino acids. V lost 5 bases to trimming and J lost 1 base, with 11 bases between them. CDR3 sequence reads: CASSFFLSNTEAFF. CDR3 sequence (DNA): TGTGCCAGCAGCTTTTTTTTGTCGAACACTGAAGCTTTCTTT.

This chain uses TRBV19 with TRBJ2-7; D ambiguous. Germline CDR1 reads LNHDA; CDR2 reads SQIVND (reference sequence). The CDR3 spans 14 residues. Deletions cut 0 bases from V and 2 bases from J, with 8 bases between. CDR3 region: CASSIDPATYEQYF. Written as DNA, the CDR3 is TGTGCCAGTAGTATAGATCCGGCAACCTACGAGCAGTACTTC. Supplemented by reference TRBV19 and TRBJ2-7, the full variable domain reads DGGITQSPKYLFRKEGQNVTLSCEQNLNHDAMYWYRQDPGQGLRLIYYSQIVNDFQKGDIAEGYSVSREKKESFPLTVTSAQKNPTAFYLCASSIDPATYEQYFGPGTRLTVT.